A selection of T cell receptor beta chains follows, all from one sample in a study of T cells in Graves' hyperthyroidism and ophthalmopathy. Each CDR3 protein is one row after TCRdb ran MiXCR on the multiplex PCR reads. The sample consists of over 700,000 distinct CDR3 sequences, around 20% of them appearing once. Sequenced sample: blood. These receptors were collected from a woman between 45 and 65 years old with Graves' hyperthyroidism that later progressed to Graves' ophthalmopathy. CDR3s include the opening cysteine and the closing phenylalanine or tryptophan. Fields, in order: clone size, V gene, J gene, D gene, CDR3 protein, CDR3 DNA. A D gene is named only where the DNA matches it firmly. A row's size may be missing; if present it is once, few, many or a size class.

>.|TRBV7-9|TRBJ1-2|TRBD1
CASSSRDREDGYTF
TGTGCCAGCAGCTCCCGGGACAGGGAGGATGGCTACACCTTC
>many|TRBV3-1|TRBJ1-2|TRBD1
CASSQDYGQAYYGYTF
TGTGCCAGCAGCCAAGATTATGGACAGGCCTACTATGGCTACACCTTC
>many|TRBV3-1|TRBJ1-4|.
CASSQNPFLATNEKLFF
TGTGCCAGCAGCCAAAACCCATTTTTGGCAACTAATGAAAAACTGTTTTTT
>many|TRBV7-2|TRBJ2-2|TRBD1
CASSSKLPRQGFNGGELFF
TGTGCCAGCAGCTCCAAGTTACCCAGACAGGGGTTTAATGGCGGGGAGCTGTTTTTT
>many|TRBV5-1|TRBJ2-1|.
CASRLDGGAYNEQFF
TGCGCCAGCCGCCTGGACGGAGGGGCCTACAATGAGCAGTTCTTC
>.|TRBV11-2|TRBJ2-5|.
CASSLRPEETQYF
TGTGCCAGCAGCTTAAGACCGGAGGAGACCCAGTACTTC
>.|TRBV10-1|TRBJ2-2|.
CVSSESRGSGELFF
TGCGTCAGCAGTGAGTCGAGAGGGTCGGGGGAGCTGTTTTTT
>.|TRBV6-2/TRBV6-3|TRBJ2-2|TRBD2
CASSYSPAGGLGNTGELFF
TGTGCCAGCAGTTACTCTCCCGCGGGGGGGCTAGGGAACACCGGGGAGCTGTTTTTT
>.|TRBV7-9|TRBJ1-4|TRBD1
CSSTTGGEKLFF
TGTTCCAGCACGACAGGGGGAGAAAAACTGTTTTTT
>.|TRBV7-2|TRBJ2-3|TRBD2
CASSFSSGGAGTDTQYF
TGTGCCAGCAGCTTCTCCTCGGGAGGTGCGGGCACAGATACGCAGTATTTT
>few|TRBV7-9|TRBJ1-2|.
CASSSLLYGDKENYGYTF
TGTGCCAGCAGCTCCCTTCTTTATGGTGACAAGGAGAACTATGGCTACACCTTC
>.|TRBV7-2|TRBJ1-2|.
CATSRPNYGYTF
TGTGCCACCTCCCGCCCTAACTATGGCTACACCTTC
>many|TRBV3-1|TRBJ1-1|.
CASSQLGVVAEAFF
TGTGCCAGCAGCCAACTAGGGGTGGTGGCTGAAGCTTTCTTT
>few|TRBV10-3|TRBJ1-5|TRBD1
CAIREDRGRNQPQHF
TGTGCCATCAGAGAGGACAGGGGGCGGAATCAGCCCCAGCATTTT
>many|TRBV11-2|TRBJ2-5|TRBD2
CASKERGGRETQYF
TGTGCCAGCAAGGAGCGGGGGGGCCGGGAGACCCAGTACTTC
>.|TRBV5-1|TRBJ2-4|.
CASSLAGGHVKNIQYF
TGCGCCAGCAGCTTGGCAGGTGGACATGTCAAAAACATTCAGTACTTC
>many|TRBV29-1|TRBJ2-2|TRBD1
CSARPNDPEQRQGGTGELFF
TGCAGCGCGCGGCCTAACGACCCCGAACAGAGACAGGGCGGCACCGGGGAGCTGTTTTTT
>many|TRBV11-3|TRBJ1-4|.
CASSFQGNEKLFF
TGTGCCAGCAGCTTCCAGGGAAATGAAAAACTGTTTTTT
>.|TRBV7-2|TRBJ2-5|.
CASSPRGGSETQYF
TGTGCCAGCAGCCCCCGGGGTGGAAGCGAGACCCAGTACTTC
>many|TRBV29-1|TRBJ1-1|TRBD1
CSVGDRRNTEAFF
TGCAGCGTTGGGGACAGACGGAACACTGAAGCTTTCTTT
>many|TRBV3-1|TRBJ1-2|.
CASRAGGGPMAGYTF
TGTGCCAGCAGGGCCGGTGGGGGGCCGATGGCTGGCTACACCTTC
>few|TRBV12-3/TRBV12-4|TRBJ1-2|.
CASSLGGHYYGYTF
TGTGCCAGCAGTCTGGGGGGGCATTACTATGGCTACACCTTC
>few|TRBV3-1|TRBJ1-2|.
CASSHRLTGYGYTF
TGTGCCAGCAGCCATCGACTTACGGGCTATGGCTACACCTTC
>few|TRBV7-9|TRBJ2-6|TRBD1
CASSSTGVYGANVLTF
TGTGCCAGCAGCAGTACAGGGGTGTATGGGGCCAACGTCCTGACTTTC
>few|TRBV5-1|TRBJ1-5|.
CASSPLPGADQPQHF
TGCGCCAGCAGCCCGCTGCCAGGGGCAGATCAGCCCCAGCATTTT
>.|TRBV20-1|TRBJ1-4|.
CSARVGGKLFF
TGCAGTGCTAGAGTTGGGGGAAAACTGTTTTTT
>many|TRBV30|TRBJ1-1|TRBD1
CASLNLGQGGTEAFF
TGTGCCTCCCTAAATTTGGGACAGGGAGGCACTGAAGCTTTCTTT
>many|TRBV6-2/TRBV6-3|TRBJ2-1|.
CASSIQTVSYNEQFF
TGTGCCAGCAGCATACAGACGGTTTCCTACAATGAGCAGTTCTTC
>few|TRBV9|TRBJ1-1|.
CASSVEGGRRGEAFF
TGTGCCAGCAGCGTAGAGGGGGGGCGCAGGGGTGAAGCTTTCTTT
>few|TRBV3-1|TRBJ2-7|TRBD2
CASSPSLAGVYEQYF
TGTGCCAGCAGCCCCTCACTAGCGGGGGTTTACGAGCAGTACTTC
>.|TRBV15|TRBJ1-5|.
CATSNDRGVHQPQHF
TGTGCCACCAGCAATGACCGGGGGGTCCATCAGCCCCAGCATTTT
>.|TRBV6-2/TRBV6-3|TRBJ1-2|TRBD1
CATHKSGTGRSYGYTF
TGTGCCACGCACAAGTCAGGGACAGGGAGAAGCTATGGCTACACCTTC
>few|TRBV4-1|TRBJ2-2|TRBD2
CASSRGGKDGELFF
TGCGCCAGCAGCCGGGGGGGTAAGGACGGGGAGCTGTTTTTT
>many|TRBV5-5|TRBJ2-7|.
CASSSGTLSYEQYF
TGTGCCAGCAGCTCCGGGACACTTTCCTACGAGCAGTACTTC
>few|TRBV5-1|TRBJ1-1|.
CASSPTGTRAMNTEAFF
TGCGCCAGCAGCCCCACCGGGACTCGAGCAATGAACACTGAAGCTTTCTTT
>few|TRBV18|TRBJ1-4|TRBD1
CASSPYPPQGDATNEKLFF
TGTGCCAGCTCACCGTACCCGCCTCAGGGGGATGCAACTAATGAAAAACTGTTTTTT
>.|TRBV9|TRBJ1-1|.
CASSVGLRGTEAFF
TGTGCCAGCAGCGTGGGGTTAAGGGGAACTGAAGCTTTCTTT
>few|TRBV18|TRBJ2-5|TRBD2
CASSPLAGPSGETQYF
TGTGCCAGCTCACCACTAGCGGGTCCCAGCGGGGAGACCCAGTACTTC
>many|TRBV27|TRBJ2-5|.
CASSPSTGWETQYF
TGTGCCAGCAGCCCGTCTACAGGCTGGGAGACCCAGTACTTC
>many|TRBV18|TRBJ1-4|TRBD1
CASSPGTGGVNEKLFF
TGTGCCAGCTCACCCGGGACAGGGGGCGTTAATGAAAAACTGTTTTTT
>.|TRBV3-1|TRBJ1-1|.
CANTRRGEAFF
TGTGCCAACACCCGGAGGGGTGAAGCTTTCTTT
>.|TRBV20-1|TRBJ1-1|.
CSATGDGNTEAFF
TGCAGTGCTACGGGGGACGGGAACACTGAAGCTTTCTTT
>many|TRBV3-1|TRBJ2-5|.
CASSPGNTQYF
TGTGCCAGCAGCCCAGGGAATACCCAGTACTTC
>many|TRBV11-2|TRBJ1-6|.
CASRLTGNSPLHF
TGTGCCAGCAGACTAACAGGGAATTCACCCCTCCACTTT
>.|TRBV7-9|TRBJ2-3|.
CASSLSTVQSEYF
TGTGCCAGCAGCCTCTCAACCGTTCAGTCGGAGTATTTT
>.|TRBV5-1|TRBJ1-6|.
CASSLGGSGSSYNSPLHF
TGCGCCAGCAGCTTGGGTGGGTCAGGCAGCTCCTATAATTCACCCCTCCACTTT
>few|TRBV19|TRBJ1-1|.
CASSPGGAWGTEAFF
TGTGCCAGTAGCCCCGGGGGGGCCTGGGGCACTGAAGCTTTCTTT
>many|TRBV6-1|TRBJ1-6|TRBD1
CASIQGALGSPLHF
TGTGCCAGCATCCAGGGGGCCTTAGGGTCACCCCTCCACTTT
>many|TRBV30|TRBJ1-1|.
CAWSVQGAEAFF
TGTGCCTGGAGTGTACAAGGCGCTGAAGCTTTCTTT
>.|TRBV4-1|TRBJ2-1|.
CASSQVQVSYNEQFF
TGCGCCAGCAGCCAAGTGCAGGTTAGCTACAATGAGCAGTTCTTC
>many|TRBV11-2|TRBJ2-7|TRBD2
CASSLVAGGPYEQYF
TGTGCCAGCAGCTTAGTAGCGGGGGGCCCTTACGAGCAGTACTTC
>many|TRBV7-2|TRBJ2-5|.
CASSLALWETQYF
TGTGCCAGCAGCTTAGCACTCTGGGAGACCCAGTACTTC
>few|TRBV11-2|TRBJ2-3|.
CASSSLGRTDTQYF
TGTGCCAGCAGCTCCCTGGGCCGCACAGATACGCAGTATTTT